This T cell receptor beta chain stems from a study of CD8+CD57+ T cells in acquired aplastic anemia. Study summary: Sorted cells (CD4+ and CD8+) yielded DNA amounts that averaged 3.2 ug.

Patients chosen for sequencing had shown CD8+CD57+ cell expansion by flow cytometry. Patients were therapy-naive when their blood was sampled. TCR beta VDJ and CDR3 profiling used genomic DNA as template. TCRdb called the reads again in MiXCR, with one record for every CDR3 protein. Among fewer than 250,000 distinct CDR3 sequences listed, 40% to 50% were seen once. J gave up 4 bases and V 6 bases, and 0 bases lay outside the gene matches. CDR1 and CDR2 from the germline V gene are LNHDA and SQIVND (reference sequence). The CDR3 extends over 14 amino acids. The sequence was obtained from a human donor with aplastic anemia. The rearrangement links TRBV19 to TRBJ2-3; TRBD2 matches at 14 bases. The sequencing input was sorted CD4+, CD8+, or CD8+CD57+ T cells (not recorded which) from PBMCs. The CDR3: CASRTSGGADTQYF. In nucleotides, the CDR3 is TGTGCCAGTAGGACTAGCGGGGGGGCAGATACGCAGTATTTT.